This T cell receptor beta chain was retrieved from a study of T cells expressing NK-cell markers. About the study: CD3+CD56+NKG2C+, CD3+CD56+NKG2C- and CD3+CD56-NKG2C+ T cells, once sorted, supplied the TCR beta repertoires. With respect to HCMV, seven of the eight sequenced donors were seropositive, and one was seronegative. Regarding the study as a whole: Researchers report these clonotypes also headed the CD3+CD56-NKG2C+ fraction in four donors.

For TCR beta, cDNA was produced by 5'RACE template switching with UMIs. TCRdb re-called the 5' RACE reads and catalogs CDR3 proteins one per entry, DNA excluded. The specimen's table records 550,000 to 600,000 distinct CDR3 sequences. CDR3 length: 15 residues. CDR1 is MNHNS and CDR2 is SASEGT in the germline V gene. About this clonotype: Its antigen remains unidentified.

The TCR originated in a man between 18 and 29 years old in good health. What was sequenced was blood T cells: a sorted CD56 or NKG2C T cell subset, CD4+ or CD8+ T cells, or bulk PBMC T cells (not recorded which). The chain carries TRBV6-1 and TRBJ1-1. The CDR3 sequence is CASKDPGRMNTEAFF.